This TCR beta chain was recorded in a study of shared clonotypes between healthy human individuals. In the case of this clone: What it recognizes is unknown. Other DNA sequences of this sample code for an identical CDR3.

Study-wide findings and caveats: Clonotypes that were shared across several donors made up approximately 5% of naive CD4 clonotypes. The researchers took only blood, and tissue repertoires probably look different. Non-shared clonotypes were found to have lower generation probabilities than the clonotypes that were shared by all four of the sorted-subset donors.

Replicate PCRs from sorted subsets contained roughly 200 ng DNA, which is some 32,000 T cell genomes. Produced via immunoSEQ multiplex PCR; TCRdb's table is partial and in-frame only. Here the sample spans about 2 million clones, about 95% being singletons. CD45RO-negative cells were positively selected for CCR7, leaving out terminally differentiated effector memory CD45RA+ cells. Germline values: CDR1 MNHEY, CDR2 SVGAGI. This CDR3 contains 16 residues. V lost 0 bases to trimming and J lost 2 bases, with 12 bases between them. The sample was naive CD8+ T cells sorted from blood. The origin of this receptor is a man between 18 and 29 years old in good health. V usage is TRBV6-5 and J usage is TRBJ2-3; perhaps TRBD1 as D (6 bases). CDR3 protein: CASSYSKGEFTDTQYF. CDR3 sequence (DNA): TGTGCCAGCAGTTACTCGAAGGGGGAATTCACAGATACGCAGTATTTT.